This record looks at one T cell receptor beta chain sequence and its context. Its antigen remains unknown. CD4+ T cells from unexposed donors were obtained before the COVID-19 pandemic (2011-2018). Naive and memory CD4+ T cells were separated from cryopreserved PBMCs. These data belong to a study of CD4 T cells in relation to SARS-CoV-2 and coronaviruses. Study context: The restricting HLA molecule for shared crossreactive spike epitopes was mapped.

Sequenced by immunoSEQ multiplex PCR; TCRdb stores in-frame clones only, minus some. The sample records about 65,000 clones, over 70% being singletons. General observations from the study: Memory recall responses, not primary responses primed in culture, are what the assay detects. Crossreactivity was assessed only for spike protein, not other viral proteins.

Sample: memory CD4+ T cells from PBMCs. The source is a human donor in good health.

CDR3 coding DNA: TGTGCCAGCACCAGTCAGAACTATGGCTACACCTTC. Translated: CASTSQNYGYTF. The V gene is TRBV28, the J gene TRBJ1-2, with D uncertain. The CDR3 has 12 amino acids. V was trimmed by 7 bases and J by 2 bases, leaving 8 bases between them. Germline V gives CDR1 MDHEN, CDR2 SYDVKM.